The rows below give T cell receptor beta chains drawn from one sample of a study of post-analysis software for immune sequencing data. MiXCR, run by TCRdb on the PCR reads, gives a single entry per CDR3 protein. The sample carries about 540,000 distinct CDR3 sequences, under 40% recorded once. Input material: blood. The receptors originated from a girl younger than 18 with multiple sclerosis. Each CDR3 is given with its conserved first and last residue. Fields, in order: J gene, D gene, clone size, V gene, CDR3 DNA, CDR3 protein. D genes are given only for firm matches. Size tells how often a clone was seen (once, few, many) or the class of an expanded clone, and some rows leave it out.

j_gene: TRBJ2-7
d_gene: -
abundance: few
v_gene: TRBV20-1
CDR3nt: TGCAGTGCTATAGTGGGGGGACCCTACGAGCAGTACTTC
CDR3aa: CSAIVGGPYEQYF

j_gene: TRBJ1-2
d_gene: TRBD1
abundance: few
v_gene: TRBV27
CDR3nt: TGTGCCAGCAGTTTTACGGGACAGAGCTATGGCTACACCTTC
CDR3aa: CASSFTGQSYGYTF

j_gene: TRBJ2-4
d_gene: TRBD1
abundance: -
v_gene: TRBV6-4
CDR3nt: TGTGCCAGCAGTGGGACTGCGGGACAGGGACACAATGAGCAGTACTTC
CDR3aa: CASSGTAGQGHNEQYF

j_gene: TRBJ2-1
d_gene: -
abundance: few
v_gene: TRBV11-2
CDR3nt: TGTGCCAGCAGCTTATATCCTCGAGGGGCCAAATGGGAGCAGTTCTTC
CDR3aa: CASSLYPRGAKWEQFF

j_gene: TRBJ1-2
d_gene: -
abundance: -
v_gene: TRBV5-1
CDR3nt: TGCGCCAGCAGCTTGGATACAGGGTCTAACTATGGCTACACCTTC
CDR3aa: CASSLDTGSNYGYTF

j_gene: TRBJ1-1
d_gene: -
abundance: -
v_gene: TRBV7-9
CDR3nt: TGTGCCAGCAGCTTAGGTCAGGTTGTGACTGAAGCTTTCTTT
CDR3aa: CASSLGQVVTEAFF

j_gene: TRBJ2-1
d_gene: -
abundance: few
v_gene: TRBV6-5
CDR3nt: TGTGCCAGCAGCCCTCTTGACATCTACAATGAGCAGTTCTTC
CDR3aa: CASSPLDIYNEQFF

j_gene: TRBJ1-3
d_gene: TRBD1
abundance: -
v_gene: TRBV19
CDR3nt: TGTGCCAGTAGCCCGGGACAGGGGGCTAGTGGAAACACCATATATTTT
CDR3aa: CASSPGQGASGNTIYF

j_gene: TRBJ2-3
d_gene: -
abundance: many
v_gene: TRBV10-3
CDR3nt: TGTGCCATCAGTGAAGGGGATACGCAGTATTTT
CDR3aa: CAISEGDTQYF

j_gene: TRBJ2-1
d_gene: -
abundance: few
v_gene: TRBV5-1
CDR3nt: TGCGCCAGCAGCTACGGGGGAGGCTCCTACAATGAGCAGTTCTTC
CDR3aa: CASSYGGGSYNEQFF

j_gene: TRBJ2-3
d_gene: -
abundance: few
v_gene: TRBV18
CDR3nt: TGTGCCAGCTCACCACCTGATGCAGGGTATCCCCCAGATACGCAGTATTTT
CDR3aa: CASSPPDAGYPPDTQYF

j_gene: TRBJ2-1
d_gene: TRBD2
abundance: -
v_gene: TRBV14
CDR3nt: TGTGCCAGCAGCGTGACTAGCGGGGGTAATGAGCAGTTCTTC
CDR3aa: CASSVTSGGNEQFF

j_gene: TRBJ1-1
d_gene: -
abundance: few
v_gene: TRBV10-3
CDR3nt: TGTGCCATCAGTGTTTACTCGGGGCGGGCTGAAGCTTTCTTT
CDR3aa: CAISVYSGRAEAFF

j_gene: TRBJ1-1
d_gene: -
abundance: -
v_gene: TRBV10-3
CDR3nt: TGTGCCATCAGTGAGGGACATCTGAACACTGAAGCTTTCTTT
CDR3aa: CAISEGHLNTEAFF

j_gene: TRBJ1-5
d_gene: TRBD1
abundance: -
v_gene: TRBV12-3/TRBV12-4
CDR3nt: TGTGCCAGCAGTTTTTTTTCCCGACAGGGGGGTCAGCCCCAGCATTTT
CDR3aa: CASSFFSRQGGQPQHF

j_gene: TRBJ2-7
d_gene: -
abundance: -
v_gene: TRBV19
CDR3nt: TGTGCCAATAGTACAACCCTTGGAGATTACGAGCAGTACTTC
CDR3aa: CANSTTLGDYEQYF

j_gene: TRBJ2-5
d_gene: -
abundance: -
v_gene: TRBV12-3/TRBV12-4
CDR3nt: TGTGCCAGCAGTCCTGAAGGGCGGCAGGGGCGGGAGACCCAGTACTTC
CDR3aa: CASSPEGRQGRETQYF

j_gene: TRBJ2-3
d_gene: -
abundance: few
v_gene: TRBV7-3
CDR3nt: TGTGCCAGCAGCGCGGGGACTCGTGATACGCAGTATTTT
CDR3aa: CASSAGTRDTQYF

j_gene: TRBJ1-1
d_gene: -
abundance: -
v_gene: TRBV6-1
CDR3nt: TGTGCCACTTCGGGGCAGGGTAGGACTGAAGCTTTCTTT
CDR3aa: CATSGQGRTEAFF

j_gene: TRBJ2-5
d_gene: -
abundance: -
v_gene: TRBV5-5
CDR3nt: TGTGCCAGCAGCTTGGAGGCAGACCTACACCTCCAAGAGACCCAGTACTTC
CDR3aa: CASSLEADLHLQETQYF

j_gene: TRBJ2-4
d_gene: TRBD2
abundance: -
v_gene: TRBV7-3
CDR3nt: TGTGCCAGCAGCTTAATGAGCGGGGGGGGAAGAAGGAACATTCAGTACTTC
CDR3aa: CASSLMSGGGRRNIQYF

j_gene: TRBJ2-3
d_gene: TRBD1
abundance: few
v_gene: TRBV7-6
CDR3nt: TGTGCCAGCAGCCTTGGCACCGGACAGGGCACAGATACGCAGTATTTT
CDR3aa: CASSLGTGQGTDTQYF

j_gene: TRBJ2-7
d_gene: TRBD1
abundance: -
v_gene: TRBV7-4
CDR3nt: TGTGCCAGCAGCCAAGCCGGGACAGGGTCCCTTGATTCCTACGAGCAGTACTTC
CDR3aa: CASSQAGTGSLDSYEQYF

j_gene: TRBJ2-7
d_gene: -
abundance: -
v_gene: TRBV6-4
CDR3nt: TGTGCCAGCAGTGACTCGGCGGGGAGTTACAATGAGCAGTACTTC
CDR3aa: CASSDSAGSYNEQYF

j_gene: TRBJ1-2
d_gene: TRBD1
abundance: few
v_gene: TRBV7-8
CDR3nt: TGTGCCAGCAGCTTTGACAGGGTCGACTATGGCTACACCTTC
CDR3aa: CASSFDRVDYGYTF

j_gene: TRBJ2-5
d_gene: -
abundance: few
v_gene: TRBV7-9
CDR3nt: TGTGCCAGCAGCTCGGCGGGGACGCCTTCCCAGTACTTC
CDR3aa: CASSSAGTPSQYF

j_gene: TRBJ1-1
d_gene: -
abundance: -
v_gene: TRBV6-6
CDR3nt: TGTGCCAGCAGGGGATCGGACAGATCCTCTGAAGCTTTCTTT
CDR3aa: CASRGSDRSSEAFF

j_gene: TRBJ2-7
d_gene: -
abundance: few
v_gene: TRBV20-1
CDR3nt: TGCAGTGCTAGAACCGAACGTGCCGGGACCTGGGGCCCCTACGAGCAGTACTTC
CDR3aa: CSARTERAGTWGPYEQYF

j_gene: TRBJ1-2
d_gene: -
abundance: few
v_gene: TRBV4-1
CDR3nt: TGCGCCAGCAGCCAAGGGGCAGGGACCAACTATGGCTACACCTTC
CDR3aa: CASSQGAGTNYGYTF

j_gene: TRBJ1-2
d_gene: -
abundance: few
v_gene: TRBV6-1
CDR3nt: TGTGCCACCTGGTCCCCCCGGGACTATGGCTACACCTTC
CDR3aa: CATWSPRDYGYTF

j_gene: TRBJ2-7
d_gene: -
abundance: -
v_gene: TRBV10-3
CDR3nt: TGTGCCATCAGTGAGTCAGCCAGGGGATCGCCCTACGAGCAGTACTTC
CDR3aa: CAISESARGSPYEQYF

j_gene: TRBJ2-3
d_gene: -
abundance: -
v_gene: TRBV12-3/TRBV12-4
CDR3nt: TGTGCCAGCAGGGACGGGTCTGGAGGGGGGTGGGGAGATACGCAGTATTTT
CDR3aa: CASRDGSGGGWGDTQYF

j_gene: TRBJ2-1
d_gene: -
abundance: -
v_gene: TRBV7-9
CDR3nt: TGTGCCAGCAGACCACCCCTACTAGGCTACAATGAGCAGTTCTTC
CDR3aa: CASRPPLLGYNEQFF

j_gene: TRBJ1-5
d_gene: -
abundance: -
v_gene: TRBV12-3/TRBV12-4
CDR3nt: TGTGCCAGCAGTGCCCTTATGGAGCCCCAGCATTTT
CDR3aa: CASSALMEPQHF

j_gene: TRBJ2-6
d_gene: -
abundance: many
v_gene: TRBV12-3/TRBV12-4
CDR3nt: TGTGCCAGCAGTCCGGACAATGCTGGGGCCAACGTCCTGACTTTC
CDR3aa: CASSPDNAGANVLTF

j_gene: TRBJ2-5
d_gene: -
abundance: -
v_gene: TRBV20-1
CDR3nt: TGCAGTGCCCCTGACTTGCGGGACCAAGAGACCCAGTACTTC
CDR3aa: CSAPDLRDQETQYF

j_gene: TRBJ1-5
d_gene: TRBD1
abundance: few
v_gene: TRBV10-3
CDR3nt: TGTGCCATCAGTGACTTCATACCCCGGGACAGGGCTGGCTATCAGCCCCAGCATTTT
CDR3aa: CAISDFIPRDRAGYQPQHF

j_gene: TRBJ1-1
d_gene: -
abundance: -
v_gene: TRBV12-3/TRBV12-4
CDR3nt: TGTGCCAGCAGTTTTGTCTTTGGCAGGGGTTTCTCTAAGCCGAACACTGAAGCTTTCTTT
CDR3aa: CASSFVFGRGFSKPNTEAFF

j_gene: TRBJ2-1
d_gene: TRBD1
abundance: -
v_gene: TRBV29-1
CDR3nt: TGCAGCGTTTACGGGGACAGGGAATCAAATGAGCAGTTCTTC
CDR3aa: CSVYGDRESNEQFF

j_gene: TRBJ2-1
d_gene: TRBD2
abundance: many
v_gene: TRBV9
CDR3nt: TGTGCCAGCAGCGTAGTAGCGGGGGGGCCGAATGAGCAGTTCTTC
CDR3aa: CASSVVAGGPNEQFF

j_gene: TRBJ1-5
d_gene: -
abundance: -
v_gene: TRBV18
CDR3nt: TGTGCCAGCTCACCCCACGCGGGTCAGCCCCAGCATTTT
CDR3aa: CASSPHAGQPQHF

j_gene: TRBJ2-4
d_gene: -
abundance: -
v_gene: TRBV27
CDR3nt: TGTGCCAGCAGCTTCCTGGGGGGAGCAGCCAAAAACATTCAGTACTTC
CDR3aa: CASSFLGGAAKNIQYF

j_gene: TRBJ2-5
d_gene: TRBD1
abundance: -
v_gene: TRBV25-1
CDR3nt: TGTGCCAGCAGTGAACACGACAGGGGAGAGACCCAGTACTTC
CDR3aa: CASSEHDRGETQYF

j_gene: TRBJ1-2
d_gene: TRBD1
abundance: -
v_gene: TRBV29-1
CDR3nt: TGCAGCGTTGAAGACGGACAGGGGAACTATGGCTACACCTTC
CDR3aa: CSVEDGQGNYGYTF

j_gene: TRBJ1-2
d_gene: -
abundance: -
v_gene: TRBV5-1
CDR3nt: TGCGCCAGCAGCCCTGGGGAGTGGGGCTATGGCTACACCTTC
CDR3aa: CASSPGEWGYGYTF

j_gene: TRBJ2-5
d_gene: -
abundance: few
v_gene: TRBV5-1
CDR3nt: TGCGCCAGCAGCTTAATACAGGAAGAGCCCCAAGAGACCCAGTACTTC
CDR3aa: CASSLIQEEPQETQYF

j_gene: TRBJ2-3
d_gene: -
abundance: -
v_gene: TRBV20-1
CDR3nt: TGCAGTGCTAGAGATGGTCGGGGGGCCTCTGCAGATACGCAGTATTTT
CDR3aa: CSARDGRGASADTQYF

j_gene: TRBJ2-5
d_gene: TRBD1
abundance: -
v_gene: TRBV5-1
CDR3nt: TGCGCCAGCAGCTTTACGCCCGGGACAGGGGGGGAGACCCAGTACTTC
CDR3aa: CASSFTPGTGGETQYF

j_gene: TRBJ1-2
d_gene: TRBD1
abundance: few
v_gene: TRBV6-2/TRBV6-3
CDR3nt: TGTGCCAGCAGTTACCTCGGGACAGGGGGAGGCTACACCTTC
CDR3aa: CASSYLGTGGGYTF